The source of this T cell receptor beta chain is a study of OX40 agonist ivuxolimab in advanced cancers. Whole-study results and caveats: Researchers report that CD8+ T cells had, on average, more expanded clones than CD4+.

Some clones are missing from TCRdb's copy, which holds only in-frame ones; the method was immunoSEQ multiplex PCR. The sample has approximately 51,000 clones, over 75% seen once; the top ten hold 2% to 2.5%. A few counts support this clone. What it recognizes is unknown. This specimen consisted of CD4+ or CD8+ T cells sorted from blood, obtained in a trial of the OX40 agonist ivuxolimab. The sequence was obtained from an adult with an advanced solid tumor such as melanoma, head and neck, liver or kidney cancer.

The CDR3 loop is CASVKDRWGETQYF. CDR3 in DNA: TGTGCCAGCGTCAAGGACAGGTGGGGGGAGACCCAGTACTTC. This chain links TRBV7-8 with TRBJ2-5; TRBD1 aligns across 7 bases. The germline V gene has CDR1 SGHVS and CDR2 FQNEAQ. The ends lost 8 bases at V and 5 bases at J; junction bases unmatched: 11. The CDR3 sequence is 14 residues long.